Listed below are T cell receptor beta chains from one sample, sequenced in a study of monozygotic twins with inflammatory bowel disease. TCRdb reprocessed the 5' RACE reads, keeping one entry per CDR3 protein, no DNA. Here the sample table reports over 120,000 distinct CDR3 sequences. The sample comprised blood. These receptor sequences come from a human donor with ulcerative colitis or Crohn's disease, or a healthy co-twin of an affected twin (not recorded which). Both conserved end residues are part of each CDR3. Fields, in order: J gene, V gene, CDR3 protein.

>TRBJ2-7|TRBV20-1
CSAMDRQSYEQYF
>TRBJ2-5|TRBV7-2
CASSAGTISQETQYF
>TRBJ2-2|TRBV6-2/TRBV6-3
CASSFYLTGGTNTGELFF
>TRBJ2-1|TRBV5-1
CASSLAGVGVNEQFF
>TRBJ1-1|TRBV30
CAWSPYPGHRNTEAFF
>TRBJ1-5|TRBV5-1
CAGSPRGDWNQPQHF
>TRBJ2-3|TRBV5-1
CASSFLAGEAADTQYF
>TRBJ1-2|TRBV7-6
CASSPLTGHGGYTF
>TRBJ2-7|TRBV10-3
CAISWGQLSYEQYF
>TRBJ1-1|TRBV28
CASRGTGPRTEAFF
>TRBJ1-6|TRBV27
CASSARDSNSPLHF
>TRBJ2-1|TRBV28
CASTKLSGKYNEQFF
>TRBJ2-7|TRBV6-1
CASRTLLTSGSSYEQYF
>TRBJ1-1|TRBV7-3
CASSSFGTRVSNTEAFF
>TRBJ1-6|TRBV6-1
CASSEGHDNSPLHF
>TRBJ2-1|TRBV11-2
CASSLGTAGYYNNEQFF
>TRBJ2-1|TRBV29-1
CSVGTGHNEQFF
>TRBJ1-1|TRBV28
CASSSPIRQYTPEAFF
>TRBJ2-5|TRBV25-1
CASSEFKEGTETQYF
>TRBJ2-7|TRBV7-2
CASSLPQRGGNHEQYF
>TRBJ1-6|TRBV20-1
CSAKHGDHNSPLHF
>TRBJ2-1|TRBV11-2
CASSLPPLGNEQFF
>TRBJ1-2|TRBV7-2
CASSETRSNYGYTF
>TRBJ1-1|TRBV18
CASSPARGSNTEAFF
>TRBJ1-2|TRBV12-3/TRBV12-4
CASSLVPSYGYTF
>TRBJ2-5|TRBV20-1
CSALGQSKEETQYF
>TRBJ1-1|TRBV7-3
CASSLRGGHMNTEAFF
>TRBJ2-1|TRBV11-2
CASSVDRGVHEQFF
>TRBJ1-6|TRBV7-2
CASGSDYNSPLHF
>TRBJ2-7|TRBV4-1
CASSQDLGAGGRESYEQYF
>TRBJ2-1|TRBV5-1
CASSLELAGGLQQFF
>TRBJ2-7|TRBV4-2
CASSQATRGYEQYF
>TRBJ2-1|TRBV5-1
CASSLADLSYNEQFF
>TRBJ2-3|TRBV7-6
CASSFKEGTQYF
>TRBJ2-5|TRBV6-1
CASSLGAFQETQYF
>TRBJ1-5|TRBV5-4
CASSPGTDYQPQHF
>TRBJ1-1|TRBV29-1
CSDGGGATEAFF
>TRBJ2-3|TRBV7-2
CASSFTGLAGVTDTQYF
>TRBJ2-6|TRBV7-3
CASSAGLGTGANVLTF
>TRBJ1-5|TRBV18
CASSLGQGLNQPQHF
>TRBJ1-6|TRBV3-1
CASSHGTGESPLHF
>TRBJ2-7|TRBV18
CASSPPPSYEQYF
>TRBJ2-7|TRBV28
CASSPNRAADKQYF
>TRBJ2-3|TRBV7-8
CASSILDTQYF
>TRBJ2-6|TRBV5-1
CASTREGTILSGANVLTF
>TRBJ1-5|TRBV19
CASSIGSGPNQPQHF
>TRBJ2-7|TRBV5-1
CASSLGVLTLKTEQYF
>TRBJ1-1|TRBV5-1
CASSLRTGRNTEAFF
>TRBJ2-1|TRBV20-1
CSARLASSYNEQFF
>TRBJ1-5|TRBV5-5
CASSQGSSNQPQHF
>TRBJ1-6|TRBV27
CASSWEPGSNSPLHF
>TRBJ2-1|TRBV7-7
CASSLGRQGNNEQFF
>TRBJ2-7|TRBV7-6
CASSLGTSGRRGISYEQYF
>TRBJ2-1|TRBV11-2
CASSVAPTVHNEQFF
>TRBJ2-3|TRBV10-3
CAISDLEGDTQYF
>TRBJ1-1|TRBV5-1
CASSPNPSGQMNTEAFF
>TRBJ2-1|TRBV7-9
CASSRNLVGSYNEQFF
>TRBJ2-1|TRBV29-1
CSVGLAAHNEQFF
>TRBJ2-7|TRBV19
CASSIAGTGEQYF